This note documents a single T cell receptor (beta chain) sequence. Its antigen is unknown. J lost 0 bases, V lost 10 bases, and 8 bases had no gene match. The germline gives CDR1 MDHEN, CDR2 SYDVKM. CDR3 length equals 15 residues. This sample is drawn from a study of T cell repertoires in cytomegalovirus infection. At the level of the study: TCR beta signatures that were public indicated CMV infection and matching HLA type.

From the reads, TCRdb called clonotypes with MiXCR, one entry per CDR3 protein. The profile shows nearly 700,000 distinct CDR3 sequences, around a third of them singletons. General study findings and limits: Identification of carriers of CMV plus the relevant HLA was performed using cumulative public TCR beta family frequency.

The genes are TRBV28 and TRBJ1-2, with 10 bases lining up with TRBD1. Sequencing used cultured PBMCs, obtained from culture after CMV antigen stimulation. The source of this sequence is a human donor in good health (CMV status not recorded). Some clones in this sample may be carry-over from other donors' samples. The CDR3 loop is CATRDRGRANYGYTF. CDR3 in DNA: TGTGCCACCCGGGACAGGGGAAGAGCTAACTATGGCTACACCTTC.